One and the same sample provided the 25 T cell receptor beta chains below, sequenced in a study of response to subunit inactivated influenza vaccine. TCRdb itself ran the RT-PCR reads through MiXCR, one entry per CDR3 protein. The table has about 780,000 distinct CDR3 sequences, less than 20% seen once; the top ten hold approximately 11%. This material consisted of PBMCs from blood, taken more than 4 days after vaccination. Receptors originate from a man between 50 and 59 years old who received an inactivated influenza vaccine.

This clonotype came up a few times. As DNA, the CDR3 is TGCGCCAGCAGCTTTACTAGCGGGAACAATGAGCAGTTCTTC. As protein: CASSFTSGNNEQFF. This chain joins TRBV5-1 and TRBJ2-1, with 10 bases aligning to TRBD2. The CDR3 spans 14 residues. V was clipped by 2 bases and J by 5 bases; unmatched bases: 1. Germline lookup yields CDR1 SGHRS and CDR2 YFSETQ.

The chain recombines TRBV12-3 or TRBV12-4 with TRBJ1-3; D perhaps matches TRBD1 (5 bases). The CDR3 has 14 amino acids. Deletions cut 8 bases from V and 0 bases from J, with 11 bases between. The CDR3 here is CASRGFSSGNTIYF. The CDR3 DNA reads as TGTGCCAGCCGGGGGTTTAGCTCTGGAAACACCATATATTTT.

The rearrangement uses TRBV20-1 and TRBJ2-5; 10 bases agree with TRBD1. The CDR3 consists of 13 residues. The germline CDR1 and CDR2 sequences are DFQATT and SNEGSKA (reference sequence). V gave up 6 bases and J gave up 5 bases; unmatched junction bases: 6. CDR3 in amino acids: CSAGTGVWETQYF. DNA for the CDR3: TGCAGTGCGGGGACAGGGGTTTGGGAGACCCAGTACTTC.

V and J are TRBV20-1 and TRBJ1-6; D call uncertain. The germline CDR1 and CDR2 sequences are DFQATT and SNEGSKA (reference sequence). Trimming removed 0 bases from V and 0 bases from J, with 9 bases in between. The CDR3 covers 16 residues. The CDR3 loop is CSARDQQVSYNSPLHF. CDR3 nucleotides: TGCAGTGCTAGAGATCAGCAGGTCTCCTATAATTCACCCCTCCACTTT.

This clonotype was observed a single time. The J gene is TRBJ2-2, the V gene TRBV12-3 or TRBV12-4, with a weak D call TRBD2 (6 bases). The CDR3 loop spans 15 amino acids. The V end lost 1 base, the J end lost 5 bases, and 11 bases lay between the germline ends. CDR3 DNA sequence: TGTGCCAGCAGTTTAGGCGGCGGACTAACCGGGGAGCTGTTTTTT. Amino acid sequence: CASSLGGGLTGELFF.

The V and J genes are TRBV4-3 and TRBJ2-1; TRBD1 matches at 7 bases. The germline V gene encodes CDR1 LGHNA and CDR2 YSLEER. With 5 bases clipped from V and 5 bases from J, the junction kept 12 bases outside the gene matches. This CDR3 has 16 amino acids. The CDR3 coding sequence is TGCGCCAGCAGCTTGACAGGGCAACGGGTGGACAATGAGCAGTTCTTC. This translates into CASSLTGQRVDNEQFF.

This clonotype was seen a handful of times. The chain recombines TRBV6-2 or TRBV6-3 with TRBJ2-2; D remains unclear. CDR3 length: 13 amino acids. Germline assignment: CDR1 MNHEY and CDR2 SVGEGT. The V end was cut by 8 bases, the J end by 1 base, with 8 bases between. CDR3 in amino acids: CASGWGNTGELFF. CDR3 DNA sequence: TGTGCCAGCGGGTGGGGGAACACCGGGGAGCTGTTTTTT.

The table lists this clonotype with a few counts. V usage is TRBV15 and J usage is TRBJ1-6; D is possibly TRBD1 (5 bases). From germline, CDR1 is LNHNV and CDR2 YYDKDF (reference sequence). This CDR3 region has 15 residues. V lost 0 bases, J lost 9 bases, and 12 bases lay in between. The CDR3 nucleotides are TGTGCCACCAGCAGAGATCAGGGCCGTATTTCACCCCTCCACTTT. Residues: CATSRDQGRISPLHF. The full variable domain, with the rest looked up from reference TRBV15 and TRBJ1-6, is DAMVIQNPRYQVTQFGKPVTLSCSQTLNHNVMYWYQQKSSQAPKLLFHYYDKDFNNEADTPDNFQSRRPNTSFCFLDIRSPGLGDTAMYLCATSRDQGRISPLHFGNGTRLTVT.

A few counts support this clonotype. The chain recombines TRBV20-1 with TRBJ2-5; TRBD2 aligns across 11 bases. This CDR3 comprises 15 residues. J lost 2 bases, V lost 4 bases, and 6 bases had no gene match. Germline V gene data show CDR1 as DFQATT and CDR2 as SNEGSKA (reference sequence). The chain's CDR3 is CSAIPTSGEQETQYF. In DNA, the CDR3 is TGCAGTGCTATACCGACTAGCGGGGAACAAGAGACCCAGTACTTC.

This clonotype has only one observation. This sequence joins TRBV2 and TRBJ2-7; 12 nucleotides line up with TRBD2. This CDR3 contains 14 residues. Looked up from germline, CDR1 is SNHLY and CDR2 is FYNNEI. With V trimmed by 8 bases and J by 3 bases, 5 bases remained unmatched. The CDR3 region is CASRETSGSYEQYF. The CDR3 DNA reads TGTGCCAGCCGCGAGACTAGCGGGAGCTACGAGCAGTACTTC. The complete variable domain, with remaining parts taken from reference TRBV2 and TRBJ2-7, reads EPEVTQTPSHQVTQMGQEVILRCVPISNHLYFYWYRQILGQKVEFLVSFYNNEISEKSEIFDDQFSVERPDGSNFTLKIRSTKLEDSAMYFCASRETSGSYEQYFGPGTRLTVT.

As regards this clonotype: The DNA is omitted, as the CDR3 cannot be located on it reliably, and the CDR3 follows TCRdb's listing. The chain has TRBV5-6 and TRBJ2-2; the table's D call, TRBD2, was not checked against the DNA. The CDR3 extends over 20 residues, inclusive of both ends. Germline V CDR1 and CDR2: SGHDT, YYEEEE. The CDR3 loop is CASSLTEETSGGPTPGSCFF.

This clonotype was detected ten times or more. The rearrangement uses TRBV20-1 and TRBJ1-2; D is unclear. The CDR3 is 13 amino acids. Trimming took off 3 bases at V and 0 bases at J, with 8 bases between the two ends. CDR1 and CDR2 from the germline V gene are DFQATT and SNEGSKA (reference sequence). The CDR3 protein is CSARIPTNYGYTF. In DNA form, the CDR3 reads TGCAGTGCTAGGATCCCTACTAACTATGGCTACACCTTC.

V gene TRBV5-1 combines with J gene TRBJ2-7, with no clear D. The V end lost 0 bases, the J end lost 0 bases, and 10 bases lay between the germline ends. CDR1 is SGHRS, CDR2 YFSETQ, per germline. This CDR3 has 15 amino acids. The CDR3 region has the DNA TGCGCCAGCAGCTTGGTTTCCGATAACTCCTACGAGCAGTACTTC. Its translation: CASSLVSDNSYEQYF.

The chain recombines TRBV24-1 with TRBJ2-2; TRBD1 is a possible D gene (5 bases). Trimming took off 5 bases at V and 1 base at J, with 7 bases between the two ends. The CDR3 has 14 amino acids. Germline V lookup: CDR1 KGHDR, CDR2 SFDVKD. The CDR3 sequence: CATSAQGNTGELFF. DNA of the CDR3: TGTGCCACCAGTGCTCAGGGGAACACCGGGGAGCTGTTTTTT.

This chain's CDR3 is CASSESGGGTDTQYF. The DNA of the CDR3 is TGTGCCAGCAGCGAAAGTGGTGGAGGCACAGATACGCAGTATTTT. V gene TRBV7-9 combines with J gene TRBJ2-3; no clear D. CDR3 length equals 15 residues. CDR1 is SEHNR, CDR2 FQNEAQ, per germline (reference sequence). Trimming pared 5 bases from V and 1 base from J, leaving 13 bases between.

This clonotype appeared a single time. The V and J genes are TRBV6-2 or TRBV6-3 and TRBJ1-5; D is perhaps TRBD1 (6 bases). V lost 6 bases and J 2 bases, leaving 14 bases between the germline ends. This CDR3 comprises 15 residues. The germline V gene has CDR1 MNHEY and CDR2 SVGEGT. CDR3 in amino acids: CASSLQGVRNQPQHF. CDR3 sequence (DNA): TGTGCCAGCAGCTTACAGGGCGTTCGCAATCAGCCCCAGCATTTT.

The gene calls are TRBV5-1 and TRBJ1-2; D remains ambiguous. CDR1 and CDR2 (germline): SGHRS, YFSETQ. The CDR3 extends over 12 amino acids. The V end lost 4 bases, the J end lost 8 bases, and 12 bases lay between the germline ends. CDR3 sequence: CASSRDRLGYTF. In DNA form, the CDR3 reads TGCGCCAGCAGCCGAGACCGCTTGGGCTACACCTTC.

The CDR3 reads CASSYGPTEEQYF. The CDR3 DNA reads as TGTGCCAGCAGTTACGGACCGACAGAAGAGCAGTACTTC. The J gene is TRBJ2-7, the V gene TRBV6-5; D might be TRBD1 (5 bases). The CDR3 totals 13 residues. V was trimmed by 2 bases and J by 7 bases, leaving 12 bases between them. The germline CDR1 and CDR2 sequences are MNHEY and SVGAGI.

The chain recombines TRBV7-2 with TRBJ2-1; the D gene is possibly TRBD2 (5 bases). V dropped 5 bases and J dropped 8 bases, with 10 bases sitting between them. Germline V lookup: CDR1 SGHTA, CDR2 FQGNSA. This CDR3 comprises 12 residues. The CDR3 DNA sequence: TGTGCCAGCAGCAACACTAGGGATGAGCAGTTCTTC. Protein: CASSNTRDEQFF.

The CDR3 bases are TGCGCCAGCAGCCAAGCTGGGTCAGAGACCCAGTACTTC. Its protein product is CASSQAGSETQYF. The genes are TRBV4-3 and TRBJ2-5; unclear D gene. CDR3 size: 13 residues. The V and J ends lost 1 base and 4 bases respectively, with 7 bases between them. Per germline, CDR1 LGHNA and CDR2 YSLEER.

The chain carries TRBV11-2 and TRBJ2-6; weak D call: TRBD2 (5 bases). Between the trimmed V and J ends, which lost 4 bases and 2 bases, there was a span of 18 bases. The germline CDR1 and CDR2 sequences are SGHAT and FQNNGV. The CDR3 loop spans 18 amino acids. This chain's CDR3 is CASSSRGVGIPGANVLTF. CDR3 bases: TGTGCCAGCAGCTCCCGGGGAGTAGGAATCCCTGGGGCCAACGTCCTGACTTTC. The whole variable domain, remainder taken from reference TRBV11-2 and TRBJ2-6, is EAGVAQSPRYKIIEKRQSVAFWCNPISGHATLYWYQQILGQGPKLLIQFQNNGVVDDSQLPKDRFSAERLKGVDSTLKIQPAKLEDSAVYLCASSSRGVGIPGANVLTFGAGSRLTVL.

CDR3 residues: CASSHLGLAVAKNIQYF. In DNA form, the CDR3 reads TGTGCCAGCAGCCATCTTGGACTAGCGGTAGCCAAAAACATTCAGTACTTC. This chain joins TRBV28 and TRBJ2-4; 10 positions agree with TRBD2. V lost 6 bases, J lost 0 bases, and 8 bases stayed unmatched. This CDR3 spans 17 amino acids. Germline V lookup: CDR1 MDHEN, CDR2 SYDVKM.

This clonotype was seen a few times. The chain recombines TRBV5-1 with TRBJ2-7, with D possibly being TRBD1 (6 bases). The CDR3 runs to 15 residues. Germline V gene lookup returns CDR1 SGHRS and CDR2 YFSETQ. V was pared by 2 bases and J by 6 bases, with 18 bases between. The CDR3 reads CASSLQTTGSGEQYF. CDR3 DNA sequence: TGCGCCAGCAGCTTACAAACTACAGGGTCCGGCGAGCAGTACTTC.

This clonotype was seen a handful of times. The chain uses TRBV5-4 and TRBJ2-2; 8 nucleotides line up with TRBD1. Looked up from germline, CDR1 is SGHNT and CDR2 is YYREEE (reference sequence). Trimming removed 0 bases from V and 0 bases from J; junction bases left unmatched: 13. The CDR3 spans 20 residues. This CDR3 is CASSLAGTGLLVANTGELFF. CDR3 coding DNA: TGTGCCAGCAGCTTGGCAGGGACAGGACTCCTCGTCGCGAACACCGGGGAGCTGTTTTTT.

The table lists this clonotype with many counts. This chain joins TRBV5-1 and TRBJ2-7; 7 bases align to TRBD2. Per germline, CDR1 SGHRS and CDR2 YFSETQ. J lost 4 bases, V lost 0 bases, and 4 bases had no gene match. CDR3 length: 14 residues. The CDR3 bases are TGCGCCAGCAGCTTGGGACTAGCCTCGTACGAGCAGTACTTC. Its protein is CASSLGLASYEQYF.